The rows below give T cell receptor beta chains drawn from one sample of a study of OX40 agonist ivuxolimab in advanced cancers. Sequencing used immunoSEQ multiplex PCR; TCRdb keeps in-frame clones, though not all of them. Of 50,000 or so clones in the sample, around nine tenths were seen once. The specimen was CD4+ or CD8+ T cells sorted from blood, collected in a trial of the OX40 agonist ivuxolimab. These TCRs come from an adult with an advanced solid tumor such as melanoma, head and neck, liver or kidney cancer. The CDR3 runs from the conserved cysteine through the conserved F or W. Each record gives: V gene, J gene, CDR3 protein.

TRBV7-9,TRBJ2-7,CASSFQALTEQYF
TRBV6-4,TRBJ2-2,CASRQGTTGELFF
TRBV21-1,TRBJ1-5,CASSKGGQSARQPQHF
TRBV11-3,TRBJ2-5,CASSPRGGAGYRRETQYF
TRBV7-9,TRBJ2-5,CASSLLAGEGYF
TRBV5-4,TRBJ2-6,CASSLVLGRVANVLTF
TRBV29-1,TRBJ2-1,CSARTSGSINEQFF
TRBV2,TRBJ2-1,CASSEGRGRDEQFF
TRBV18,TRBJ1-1,CASSPLPQTGGTEAFF
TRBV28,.,CASETGNYEQYF
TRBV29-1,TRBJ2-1,CSVEVGTGVDNEQFF